The entry below describes one T cell receptor (beta chain). Which antigen it targets is not known. Base qualities are not recorded, but no much larger clone differs from it by a single base. These data come from a study of Ad26.COV2.S vaccination and SARS-CoV-2 variants (dated by TCRdb to about 2021). Some background on the complete study: Donors in the vaccine arm were drawn from COV1001, a multicentre, randomized, double-blind, placebo-controlled phase I-IIa trial testing Ad26.COV2.S in healthy adults. Dosing of Ad26.COV2.S was intramuscular, at either 5x10^10 or 1x10^11 viral particles, delivered as one shot or as two shots spaced 56 days apart. Sequencing of the TCRbeta repertoire served to evaluate the specificity and breadth of SARS-CoV-2-reactive T cell receptors following Ad26.COV2.S vaccination. The TCR-sequenced set comprised about 32 samples: some 20 Ad26.COV2.S vaccine recipients, 5 placebo recipients and 8 SARS-CoV-2 convalescent individuals. Trial participants were randomized into five groups of five: low-dose or high-dose Ad26.COV2.S given once or twice, or placebo on both occasions. Investigators did not know the trial group allocation while performing experiments and assessing outcomes. Overall study outcomes, separate from this receptor: The study was not powered to compare responses between vaccine doses or regimens. Compared with placebo recipients, Ad26.COV2.S recipients showed higher spike-specific TCR breadth (P = 0.0014). Substantial breadth of spike-specific CD8+ and CD4+ T cell responses was reported after vaccination. Comparable non-spike TCR breadth was observed between vaccine and placebo recipients, consistent with only spike being contained in the vaccine. The authors noted that the TCR breadth and depth analyses may have underestimated total T cell responses.

The immunoSEQ Assay was the method used to sequence TCRbeta CDR3 regions. After extraction, genomic DNA underwent amplification by bias-controlled multiplex PCR, followed by high-throughput sequencing. The paper's processing steps were these. To quantify the absolute abundance of each unique TCRbeta CDR3 region, sequences were collapsed and filtered. Usable DNA was measured by amplifying reference genes present in all nucleated cells, and TCRbeta template counts were normalized to that usable DNA to estimate T cell fraction. Repertoire TCRs were annotated as SARS-CoV-2-specific by exact matching of V gene, CDR3 amino acid sequence and J gene to a known reactive TCR set. The reference SARS-CoV-2 TCR set was obtained from MIRA and was filtered for enrichment in COVID-19-positive ImmuneCODE repertoires, whereby public or cross-reactive TCRs were removed. Using the MIRA antigens, annotated TCRs were further analysed by specific ORF or by position within an ORF. Breadth was defined as the number of annotated unique rearrangements divided by the total number of unique productive rearrangements, and depth was defined as the summed frequency of the annotated unique rearrangements. Two-sided Wilcoxon rank-sum tests were applied when comparing TCR breadth between groups. Held by TCRdb, this immuneACCESS table contains in-frame sequences only and omits some clones. Under half of the omission traces to an unresolved V gene where checked; the cause of the rest is unknown. Clone size and the V and J calls come from that table; the DNA yielded D and trimming. Recorded for this sample are fewer than 500,000 clones; roughly 88% of them occurred a single time. About 4.5% of the sample goes to the ten largest clones.

According to the study, the label for this sample's treatment or condition signals: approximately 18 received Ad26.COV2.S at low or high dose, single or two shots; 5 received placebo; per-sample allocation not given. For vaccine and placebo recipients, the sequenced repertoires came from samples collected on day 63 after the first injection. Between 29 July and 7 August 2020, Cohort 1b enrolled about two dozen adults aged 18-55 years at one site in Boston, USA. Ad26.COV2.S was a replication-incompetent adenovirus type 26 vector expressing a prefusion-stabilized SARS-CoV-2 spike protein from the original Wuhan strain. Deletion took 3 bases off V and 4 bases off J, with a span of 22 bases between the germline ends. The germline V gene provides CDR1 SGHAT and CDR2 FQNNGV. The CDR3 runs 18 amino acids, cysteine and phenylalanine included. Only the CDR3 part of the read is kept: 54 bases, read in frame from the first base.

The chain couples TRBV11-2 to TRBJ2-1; the D gene may be TRBD1 or TRBD2, since each aligns over 6 bases. The TCR was taken from a person aged 18 to 65 who received the Ad26.COV2.S COVID-19 vaccine or a placebo. Material: peripheral blood, obtained in a trial of Ad26.COV2.S vaccine versus placebo. The CDR3 region has the sequence CASSFYGLGGGPYNEQFF. The DNA reads TGTGCCAGCAGCTTTTACGGGTTAGGTGGGGGGCCTTACAATGAGCAGTTCTTC. With the portions outside the CDR3 filled from the reference TRBV11-2 and TRBJ2-1 genes, the complete variable region becomes EAGVAQSPRYKIIEKRQSVAFWCNPISGHATLYWYQQILGQGPKLLIQFQNNGVVDDSQLPKDRFSAERLKGVDSTLKIQPAKLEDSAVYLCASSFYGLGGGPYNEQFFGPGTRLTVL.